The source of this T cell receptor (beta chain) is a study of regulatory T cells in long-lasting Graves disease. Background on the study: For a period under 3 months, newly diagnosed Graves' patients had taken antithyroid drugs.

Time point specified: newly diagnosed GD, antithyroid drugs for less than 3 months. Generation of the TCR library employed RNA extracted from PBMCs. Remarks on this clonotype: Its antigen is as yet unknown. Only one base separates this from a far larger clonotype, so it likely reflects a read error. As the CDR3 is not closed by the conserved phenylalanine or tryptophan, this likely results from a read error.

Assembly of TCR beta libraries relied on iRepertoire HTBI primers together with Arm-PCR of CDR3 regions. TCRdb used MiXCR to reprocess the multiplex PCR reads, holding one entry per CDR3 protein. Of 550,000 to 600,000 distinct CDR3 sequences detected, 15% to 20% appear once; the ten largest clones hold about 11%. Study conclusions and caveats: Persistent disease was characterized by preferential usage of TRBV28, TRBJ1-2 and TRBJ2-5.

CDR1 SEHNR and CDR2 FQNEAQ come from the germline V gene (reference sequence). The CDR3 sequence is 15 residues long. The sample was also linked to a second study, of T cells in Graves' hyperthyroidism and ophthalmopathy. That publication notes: Stable Graves' hyperthyroidism meant no ophthalmopathy progression within 18 months. In the first-round RT-PCR of the TCR CDR3, the HTBI primer set was used.

The material was peripheral blood mononuclear cells (PBMCs), obtained at new diagnosis, from a patient treated with antithyroid drugs. The clonotype was recovered from a man younger than 35 with Graves disease. The V gene is TRBV7-9, the J gene TRBJ2-3; 7 bases are shared with TRBD1. Near its end, the DNA agrees better with TRBJ1-1, so the J call may be wrong. The CDR3 region has the DNA TGTGCCAGCACTTCACTCGGGACAGCGAACACTGAAGCTTTCCTT. Its translation is CASTSLGTANTEAFL.